This T cell receptor (beta chain) emerged from a study of T cell changes during pregnancy in multiple sclerosis. The data were produced by immunoSEQ multiplex PCR, yet TCRdb's version contains in-frame clones alone and is incomplete. The sample includes around 120,000 clones, roughly nine tenths seen only once; the top ten take less than 4%. Germline V gene sequence: CDR1 MNHNY, CDR2 SVGAGI (reference sequence). This CDR3 contains 14 residues. V lost 7 bases, J lost 5 bases, and 8 bases stayed unmatched. This receptor was obtained from a female donor with multiple sclerosis, enrolled in a pregnancy study. The V and J genes are TRBV6-6 and TRBJ1-2; TRBD1 agrees at 9 bases. The material sequenced was peripheral blood, taken after pregnancy. CDR3 sequence (DNA): TGTGCCAGCAAAATAACAGGGGGCTGGTATGGCTACACCTTC. Translation gives CASKITGGWYGYTF.